This T cell receptor beta chain was captured in a study of monozygotic twins with inflammatory bowel disease. Study-wide results and caveats: No repertoire similarity difference was seen between concordant and discordant twins; power was possibly limited.

By frequency, this clonotype is medium-sized (0.01 to 0.1%). The antigen is not known. Unfractionated whole blood yielded total RNA, and T cells were not sorted. TCRalpha along with TCRbeta cDNA was subjected to two nested PCRs lasting roughly 15 and 9 cycles. Following a re-call of the 5' RACE reads, TCRdb has one entry per CDR3 protein and lacks DNA. In total, the table holds under 150,000 distinct CDR3 sequences. The CDR3 runs 15 residues. Germline V gene sequence: CDR1 SNHLY, CDR2 FYNNEI. The V gene is TRBV2, the J gene TRBJ2-1. The sample taken for sequencing was blood. The TCR was taken from a human donor with ulcerative colitis or Crohn's disease, or a healthy co-twin of an affected twin (not recorded which). CDR3 residues: CASSAPASSYNEQFF.